One and the same sample provided the 7 T cell receptor beta chains below, sequenced in a study of T-cell memory formation after mild COVID-19. TCRdb recomputed calls from the 5' RACE reads with MiXCR, one row per CDR3 protein. The repertoire has around 200,000 distinct CDR3 sequences, 20% to 25% of them found once; the top ten carry more than 20%. Sequenced sample: PBMCs or a T cell subset sorted from them (not recorded which). These receptor sequences come from an adult woman who had mild COVID-19 (a few samples of this study predate the infection). Cell type and time point are not known.

The table lists this clonotype with a few counts. The chain links TRBV7-6 to TRBJ2-1, with 10 bases that match TRBD2. J gave up 6 bases and V 5 bases, and 13 bases lay outside the gene matches. Germline loops: CDR1 SGHVS, CDR2 FNYEAQ. The CDR3 is made up of 17 amino acids. DNA for the CDR3: TGTGCCAGCAGCCCCAGGGGGGGTCTAGCGGGAGCCAATGAGCAGTTCTTC. Its protein product is CASSPRGGLAGANEQFF. Using reference TRBV7-6 and TRBJ2-1 for the parts outside the CDR3, the full variable domain is GAGVSQSPRYKVTKRGQDVALRCDPISGHVSLYWYRQALGQGPEFLTYFNYEAQQDKSGLPNDRFSAERPEGSISTLTIQRTEQRDSAMYRCASSPRGGLAGANEQFFGPGTRLTVL.

The sample holds a few counts of this clonotype. The V and J genes are TRBV7-9 and TRBJ2-3, with D perhaps TRBD1 or TRBD2 (5 bases each). Between the trimmed V and J ends, which lost 4 bases and 2 bases, there was a span of 13 bases. In germline, CDR1 is SEHNR, CDR2 FQNEAQ (reference sequence). The CDR3 has 15 amino acids. CDR3 sequence: CASSSSGTVTDTQYF. The CDR3 region has the DNA TGTGCCAGCAGCTCATCCGGGACCGTCACAGATACGCAGTATTTT.

The chain is built from TRBV11-2 and TRBJ2-5; 7 nucleotides match TRBD1. The V segment lost 5 bases and the J segment 0 bases; nucleotides outside the gene matches: 9. The V gene's germline CDR1 is SGHAT and CDR2 FQNNGV. This CDR3 region has 16 residues. The CDR3 loop is CASSIEAQGYQETQYF. The CDR3 region has the DNA TGTGCCAGCAGCATCGAAGCACAGGGGTACCAAGAGACCCAGTACTTC.

This CDR3 reads CASTTDRANYGYTF. The DNA for the CDR3 is TGTGCCAGCACCACTGACAGGGCGAACTATGGCTACACCTTC. The chain couples TRBV7-9 to TRBJ1-2, with TRBD1 matching 7 bases. CDR1 and CDR2 from the germline V gene are SEHNR and FQNEAQ (reference sequence). The junction had 7 bases not matched to a gene; V was cut back by 7 bases and J by 2 bases. This CDR3 region has 14 residues. The full variable domain, in which reference TRBV7-9 and TRBJ1-2 provide the parts outside the CDR3, is DTGVSQNPRHKITKRGQNVTFRCDPISEHNRLYWYRQTLGQGPEFLTYFQNEAQLEKSRLLSDRFSAERPKGSFSTLEIQRTEQGDSAMYLCASTTDRANYGYTFGSGTRLTVV.

In its sample, this clonotype was seen a few times. This CDR3 is CVLTQFEQYF. The DNA of the CDR3 is TGTGTCCTGACCCAATTTGAGCAGTACTTC. The V gene is TRBV15, the J gene TRBJ2-7; D gene ambiguous. Germline V lookup: CDR1 LNHNV, CDR2 YYDKDF (reference sequence). The CDR3 runs to 10 residues.

CDR3 DNA sequence: TGTGCCAGCAGCTTCAGGGGGGGCCCCAATGAGCAGTTCTTC. This translates into CASSFRGGPNEQFF. The chain links TRBV11-3 to TRBJ2-1; D possibly matches TRBD1 or TRBD2 (7 bases each). The CDR3 contains 14 residues. V lost 3 bases to trimming and J lost 6 bases, with 12 bases between them. The germline V gene has CDR1 SGHNT and CDR2 YENEEA.

This chain links TRBV12-3 or TRBV12-4 with TRBJ1-1; D gene unclear. The CDR3 spans 11 residues. V was pared by 0 bases and J by 6 bases, with 2 bases between. The CDR3 DNA sequence: TGTGCCAGCAGTTTAGCTTCTGAAGCTTTCTTT. It codes for CASSLASEAFF.